What follows are 18 T cell receptor beta chains derived from one specimen sequenced in a study of T cell changes during pregnancy in multiple sclerosis. Here immunoSEQ multiplex PCR was the method, and the copy in TCRdb shows in-frame clones only, minus some. This sample has 65,000 to 85,000 clones; around 90% occur once, and the top ten carry about 0.31%. Sequencing used CD4+ T cells from peripheral blood mononuclear cells, obtained after pregnancy. The receptors here all came from a female donor with multiple sclerosis, enrolled in a pregnancy study.

The J gene is TRBJ2-3, the V gene TRBV29-1; 10 bases line up with TRBD1. Trimming removed 6 bases from V and 0 bases from J; junction bases left unmatched: 3. The CDR3 is 14 residues long. In germline, CDR1 is SQVTM, CDR2 ANQGSEA. The CDR3 DNA reads as TGCAGCGTCCGGGACAGGGGAAGCACAGATACGCAGTATTTT. This translates into CSVRDRGSTDTQYF.

The chain has TRBV7-3 and TRBJ2-5; 14 nucleotides match TRBD2. This CDR3 is built from 16 residues. Per the germline V gene, CDR1 is SGHTA and CDR2 is FQGTGA. Trimming cost V 5 bases and J 4 bases; bases outside gene matches: 6. The CDR3 region has the DNA TGTGCCAGCAGCCCCACGACTAGCGGGGGGGGAGAGACCCAGTACTTC. Its translation: CASSPTTSGGGETQYF.

The chain uses TRBV6-1 and TRBJ2-2; 10 positions match TRBD2. J gave up 4 bases and V 4 bases, and 6 bases lay outside the gene matches. This CDR3 has 16 amino acids. Germline-derived CDR1 and CDR2 are MNHNS and SASEGT. CDR3 sequence (DNA): TGTGCCAGCAGTGCGTGGCTAGCGGGAGCCACCGGGGAGCTGTTTTTT. This codes for CASSAWLAGATGELFF.

This clone appeared once. This chain links TRBV15 with TRBJ2-7; TRBD1 might be the D (5 bases). Looked up from germline, CDR1 is LNHNV and CDR2 is YYDKDF (reference sequence). The CDR3 contains 13 residues. The germline V and J ends were trimmed by 0 bases and 5 bases, with 8 bases remaining between them. The CDR3 here is CATSRDWGHEQYF. The CDR3 region has the DNA TGTGCCACCAGCAGAGATTGGGGCCACGAGCAGTACTTC.

A single count supports this clone. The chain has TRBV6-9 and TRBJ1-5; 9 nucleotides agree with TRBD1. The CDR3 is 18 amino acids. The germline V gene has CDR1 MNHGY and CDR2 SVAAGI. V was clipped by 1 base and J by 5 bases; unmatched bases: 12. The CDR3 bases are TGTGCCAGCAGTTATTATCCGGGAACAGGGGGCGGGGATCAGCCCCAGCATTTT. Its translation is CASSYYPGTGGGDQPQHF.

The gene calls are TRBV4-1 and TRBJ1-6, with TRBD1 identical over 9 bases. In germline, CDR1 is MGHRA, CDR2 YSYEKL. CDR3 length: 16 amino acids. Trimming took 3 bases from V and 10 from J; bases not matched to a gene: 10. The CDR3 region has the DNA TGCGCCAGCAGCCAGTTCGGACAGGGGAGCAACTCACCCCTCCACTTT. This gives the protein CASSQFGQGSNSPLHF.

This chain uses TRBV6-1 with TRBJ1-2; 9 bases are a match to TRBD1. Germline V lookup: CDR1 MNHNS, CDR2 SASEGT. The CDR3 is 15 residues long. J lost 7 bases, V lost 4 bases, and 10 bases had no gene match. CDR3 bases: TGTGCCAGCAGTGCCCCGGGACAGGGCCATCCTGGCTACACCTTC. Protein: CASSAPGQGHPGYTF.

The chain has TRBV19 and TRBJ1-5, with D tentatively TRBD1 (6 bases). Germline V gives CDR1 LNHDA, CDR2 SQIVND (reference sequence). The CDR3 is 14 residues long. V lost 5 bases and J 9 bases, leaving 17 bases between the germline ends. CDR3 sequence (DNA): TGTGCCAGTAGTCCGACAGGCCCTTTGCCGCCCCAGCATTTT. This encodes CASSPTGPLPPQHF.

To note about this clone: At the DNA level, this CDR3 is encoded by other sequences in the same sample as well. Here the CDR3 DNA reads TGCGCCAGCAGCTTGGTTTCGGGCTACGAGCAGTACTTC. Its protein product is CASSLVSGYEQYF. V is TRBV5-1 and J is TRBJ2-7; no clear D. The germline gives CDR1 SGHRS, CDR2 YFSETQ. Trimming removed 0 bases at V and 3 bases at J, with 7 bases between. This CDR3 spans 13 amino acids.

This chain links TRBV11-1 with TRBJ2-7; weak D call: TRBD2 (5 bases). CDR1 and CDR2 from the germline V gene are SGHAT and FQDESV (reference sequence). V gave up 4 bases and J gave up 4 bases, with 11 bases separating them. The CDR3 totals 13 residues. The CDR3 reads CASSSRRGYEQYF. The DNA for the CDR3 is TGTGCCAGCAGCTCACGACGGGGTTACGAGCAGTACTTC. The variable domain in full, completed from reference TRBV11-1 and TRBJ2-7, reads EAEVAQSPRYKITEKSQAVAFWCDPISGHATLYWYRQILGQGPELLVQFQDESVVDDSQLPKDRFSAERLKGVDSTLKIQPAELGDSAMYLCASSSRRGYEQYFGPGTRLTVT.

CDR3 coding DNA: TGTGCCATCAGTGAGTCACAGAACTATGGCTACACCTTC. The encoded protein is CAISESQNYGYTF. This sequence joins TRBV10-3 and TRBJ1-2; D is unresolved. Germline CDR1 ENHRY, CDR2 SYGVKD. There are 13 residues in the CDR3. Trimming stripped 0 bases from V and 2 bases from J, with 4 bases between.

The chain joins TRBV30 to TRBJ2-7; a weak D match, TRBD1 (5 bases). This CDR3 spans 12 amino acids. V was shortened by 1 base and J by 3 bases, with 7 bases between the two germline ends. The V gene's germline CDR1 is GTSNPN and CDR2 SVGIG (reference sequence). The CDR3 loop reads CAWSGRGYEQYF. CDR3 DNA sequence: TGTGCCTGGAGTGGAAGGGGCTACGAGCAGTACTTC.

The chain links TRBV19 to TRBJ2-7, with 8 bases identical to TRBD1. After removal of 3 bases from V and 0 bases from J, the junction contained 4 bases not matched to a gene. CDR1 is LNHDA, CDR2 SQIVND, per germline (reference sequence). This CDR3 spans 15 amino acids. The CDR3 region has the DNA TGTGCCAGTAGTATCGGACAGGGCCTCTCCTACGAGCAGTACTTC. Amino acid sequence: CASSIGQGLSYEQYF.

The chain links TRBV9 to TRBJ1-4, with 7 nucleotides matching TRBD1. Germline V CDR1 and CDR2: SGDLS, YYNGEE. The CDR3 extends over 15 amino acids. The J segment lost 4 bases and the V segment lost 3 bases, leaving 6 bases of the junction unmatched. CDR3 bases: TGTGCCAGCAGCGCGAGAGGGACAGTTAATGAAAAACTGTTTTTT. This encodes CASSARGTVNEKLFF.

The chain couples TRBV27 to TRBJ1-3, with D possibly matching TRBD1 (5 bases). Trimming took 8 bases from V and 2 from J, leaving 7 bases between them. Germline CDR1 reads MNHEY; CDR2 reads SMNVEV (reference sequence). This CDR3 spans 12 amino acids. The CDR3 loop is CASAGPGNTIYF. The DNA for the CDR3 is TGTGCCAGCGCGGGGCCTGGAAACACCATATATTTT.

This rearrangement joins TRBV6-6 to TRBJ2-1; a weak D match, TRBD2 (6 bases). Germline V CDR1 and CDR2: MNHNY, SVGAGI (reference sequence). V lost 4 bases and J 3 bases, leaving 10 bases between the germline ends. The CDR3 extends over 14 amino acids. CDR3 nucleotides: TGTGCCAGCAGTTTGGGGACTTACTACAATGAGCAGTTCTTC. Its protein is CASSLGTYYNEQFF.

The chain uses TRBV6-1 and TRBJ2-1; D not resolved. CDR1 is MNHNS and CDR2 is SASEGT in the germline V gene. CDR3 length: 11 residues. V gave up 7 bases and J gave up 9 bases, with 10 bases separating them. The CDR3 bases are TGTGCCAGCAACCCCCCGGGTGAGCAGTTCTTC. Protein sequence: CASNPPGEQFF.

This chain links TRBV19 with TRBJ1-2, with D hard to call. Trimming removed 6 bases from V and 4 bases from J, with 9 bases in between. CDR3 length: 12 amino acids. CDR1 LNHDA and CDR2 SQIVND come from the germline V gene (reference sequence). The CDR3 here is CASRPSGYGYTF. The CDR3 DNA reads TGTGCCAGTAGACCGTCGGGCTATGGCTACACCTTC. The whole variable domain, remainder taken from reference TRBV19 and TRBJ1-2, is DGGITQSPKYLFRKEGQNVTLSCEQNLNHDAMYWYRQDPGQGLRLIYYSQIVNDFQKGDIAEGYSVSREKKESFPLTVTSAQKNPTAFYLCASRPSGYGYTFGSGTRLTVV.